These T cell receptor beta chains were read from a single sample in a study of radiotherapy plus CTLA-4 blockade in lung cancer. Sequencing was performed with immunoSEQ multiplex PCR; in TCRdb, only in-frame clones are kept and a portion is missing. This table holds about 98,000 clones, 82% found once. The sample in question was peripheral blood, obtained from a patient treated with radiotherapy plus ipilimumab. The receptors here all came from a human donor with non-small cell lung cancer who had a partial response to radiotherapy plus ipilimumab. CDR3s leave out the opening cysteine and the closing phenylalanine or tryptophan. Size is omitted from some rows. Given values are once, few, many or a class for expanded clones.

j_call v_call clone_size cdr3_aa
TRBJ2-7 TRBV5-1 NA ASSRQASSYEQY
TRBJ2-2 TRBV5-1 NA ASSTRTGNTGELF
TRBJ2-7 TRBV10-3 once AISESRDYEQY
TRBJ2-7 TRBV5-6 NA ASSSSSQGVSYEQY
TRBJ2-3 TRBV10-3 NA AITKEEFTDTQY
TRBJ2-3 TRBV18 NA ASSPGLADTQY
TRBJ2-1 TRBV9 NA ASSLRGDSYNEQF
TRBJ2-7 TRBV5-1 NA ASSVAGERGY
TRBJ2-3 TRBV7-9 NA ASSSNGQGGQY
TRBJ2-3 TRBV11-3 once ASSQGTDTQY
TRBJ1-4 TRBV21-1 NA ASSRQGVGEKLF
TRBJ1-4 TRBV5-8 NA ASSLIGTANEKLF
TRBJ2-5 TRBV30 once AWSPPDRTRETQY
TRBJ1-1 TRBV21-1 NA ASRQTVYEAF
TRBJ2-6 TRBV5-6 once ASSLWGGGSSRGANVLT
TRBJ2-1 TRBV11-1 few ASLKGSYNEQF
TRBJ2-5 TRBV9 NA ASSPPLFGTSGRETQY
TRBJ2-2 TRBV28 NA ASSQRREELF
TRBJ2-7 TRBV18 few ASSPGGREGEQY
TRBJ2-5 TRBV7-7 NA ASSRDRQETQY
TRBJ2-5 TRBV9 NA ASSHNTGTGETQY
TRBJ1-5 TRBV6-5 NA ASSLNRSNQPQH
TRBJ1-5 TRBV7-2 NA ASSLERTGGPQH
TRBJ1-1 TRBV23-1 NA ASSQNREGREISEAF
TRBJ2-7 TRBV27 once ASAASVLGEQY
TRBJ2-1 TRBV10-1 NA ASSESSAGGLNEQF